This TCR beta chain is drawn from a study of blood T cell repertoires in COVID-19. Study-wide context: Donors in the United States, Italy and Spain gave samples during acute or convalescent COVID-19.

Per the authors' pipeline: The assay estimated nucleated cells by amplifying reference gene primers. This table comes from immunoSEQ multiplex PCR, and its TCRdb copy is limited to in-frame clones, with some not included. The V and J calls and the clone size are those of that table, but D and trimming were determined from the DNA. The table includes 45,000 to 50,000 clones, approximately 85% detected once. CDR1 SEHNR and CDR2 FQNEAQ come from the germline V gene (reference sequence). Unmatched junction bases numbered 7, after V lost 0 bases and J lost 8 bases. The CDR3 sequence is 15 residues long. The receptor was isolated from a woman at least 80 years old with COVID-19, enrolled during active disease. Sequencing was carried out using peripheral blood. V and J are TRBV7-9 and TRBJ2-1; 7 nucleotides align to TRBD1. CDR3 sequence reads: CASSLAGTAQDEQFF. The CDR3 DNA reads TGTGCCAGCAGCTTAGCGGGGACAGCTCAAGATGAGCAGTTCTTC.